Reported below is one T cell receptor beta chain. Antigen unknown. CDR3 length: 14 residues. V lost 6 bases and J lost 8; bases outside the gene matches: 8. CDR1 is GTSNPN and CDR2 is SVGIG in the germline V gene (reference sequence). The entry originates in a study of cytomegalovirus exposure and HLA in healthy donors. Study-level points and caveats: TCR beta V segments were, for the most part, productive about 87% or about 30% of the time in an earlier analysis. Immune exposure data for these donors was limited to CMV serostatus.

60 Vbeta and 13 Jbeta primers were used in PCR. The data were produced by immunoSEQ multiplex PCR, yet TCRdb's version contains in-frame clones alone and is incomplete. The repertoire holds roughly 86,000 clones, with 75% to 80% as singletons. The sequencing input was PBMCs. V and J are TRBV30 and TRBJ2-6; 9 bases agree with TRBD1. The TCR originated in a female donor in good health and CMV-seronegative. CDR3 protein: CACRRDRATNVLTF. CDR3 sequence (DNA): TGTGCCTGCCGGAGGGACAGGGCGACCAACGTCCTGACTTTC.